The rows below give T cell receptor beta chains drawn from one sample of a study of memory CD8 T cells in hepatitis C reinfection. Data came from immunoSEQ multiplex PCR; TCRdb stores just in-frame clones and leaves some out. The sample yields under 50,000 clones, 85% to 90% seen once. Input material: naive CD8+ T cells sorted from blood. These TCRs come from a man between 18 and 29 years old with hepatitis C virus infection. CDR3s include the opening cysteine and the closing phenylalanine or tryptophan. D genes are given only for firm matches. Expanded clones are given a class, and other clones once, few, many or no size at all.

TRBJ2-3 TRBV6-5 TRBD2 . CASSYGLAGSADTQYF TGTGCCAGCAGTTACGGGCTAGCGGGGTCGGCAGATACGCAGTATTTT
TRBJ1-5 TRBV19 . . CASTGSDYSNQPQHF TGTGCCAGCACAGGAAGTGATTATAGCAATCAGCCCCAGCATTTT
TRBJ2-2 TRBV6-1 . . CASEAGAPTGELFF TGTGCCAGCGAGGCGGGGGCGCCCACCGGGGAGCTGTTTTTT
TRBJ2-3 TRBV4-3 . few CASSQAGDTRYTQYF TGCGCCAGCAGCCAAGCGGGGGATACTCGATATACGCAGTATTTT
TRBJ1-6 TRBV4-1 . . CASSPATQTGPNSPLHF TGCGCCAGCAGCCCGGCAACTCAAACAGGGCCTAATTCACCCCTCCACTTT
TRBJ1-5 TRBV6-6 . . CASSQGLENQPQHF TGTGCCAGCAGCCAGGGGCTGGAGAATCAGCCCCAGCATTTT
TRBJ2-2 TRBV7-9 TRBD2 . CASSLARGTGELFF TGTGCCAGCAGCTTAGCGCGGGGGACCGGGGAGCTGTTTTTT
TRBJ1-1 TRBV7-8 . . CASSPQGWTEAFF TGTGCCAGCAGCCCGCAGGGTTGGACTGAAGCTTTCTTT
TRBJ2-4 TRBV14 TRBD2 . CASSLTSLAGEIAKNIQYF TGTGCCAGCAGCCTTACCTCCCTAGCGGGGGAAATAGCCAAAAACATTCAGTACTTC
TRBJ2-5 TRBV6-1 . . CASSLGSGETQYF TGTGCCAGCAGCCTAGGGAGCGGGGAGACCCAGTACTTC
TRBJ2-1 TRBV5-1 TRBD1 . CASSPGDRGFDEQFF TGCGCCAGCAGCCCCGGGGACAGGGGTTTTGATGAGCAGTTCTTC
TRBJ2-3 TRBV7-9 . . CASSSLRVTSTDTQYF TGTGCCAGCAGCTCGCTGAGAGTAACGAGCACAGATACGCAGTATTTT
TRBJ1-5 TRBV27 . . CASSLTGNQPQHF TGTGCCAGCAGTTTAACAGGCAATCAGCCCCAGCATTTT
TRBJ1-1 TRBV5-4 . . CASSDSSTEAFF TGTGCCAGCAGCGACTCAAGCACTGAAGCTTTCTTT
TRBJ2-1 TRBV7-9 TRBD2 . CASSLSGVVDNEQFF TGTGCCAGCAGCTTAAGCGGGGTAGTTGACAATGAGCAGTTCTTC
TRBJ2-7 TRBV5-4 . . CASSGGSGVYEQYF TGTGCCAGCAGCGGGGGGTCTGGGGTCTACGAGCAGTACTTC
TRBJ2-1 TRBV9 . . CASSVGLLARDEQFF TGTGCCAGCAGCGTAGGGCTCCTCGCGAGGGATGAGCAGTTCTTC
TRBJ2-3 TRBV7-6 TRBD1 . CASSLTGYGTDTQYF TGTGCCAGCAGCTTGACAGGGTATGGCACAGATACGCAGTATTTT
TRBJ2-1 TRBV6-5 TRBD2 . CASSSLAGELNEQFF TGTGCCAGCAGTTCACTAGCGGGGGAGCTCAATGAGCAGTTCTTC
TRBJ1-6 TRBV6-6 . . CASSLQGNDSPLHF TGTGCCAGCAGCTTACAGGGAAACGATTCACCCCTCCACTTT
TRBJ1-2 TRBV5-1 . . CASSPLSQDYGYTF TGCGCCAGCAGCCCCCTTTCGCAGGACTATGGCTACACCTTC
TRBJ2-3 TRBV9 . . CASPPGSELDTQYF TGTGCCAGCCCCCCGGGGAGTGAATTAGATACGCAGTATTTT
TRBJ1-6 TRBV19 TRBD1 . CASSITSGTGSSPLHF TGTGCCAGTAGTATAACGTCCGGGACAGGGTCGTCACCCCTCCACTTT
TRBJ1-1 TRBV5-1 . . CASSLGPGQMNTEAFF TGCGCCAGCAGCTTGGGGCCTGGACAGATGAACACTGAAGCTTTCTTT
TRBJ1-1 TRBV27 . . CASSFGGLNTEAFF TGTGCCAGCAGTTTCGGCGGGCTGAACACTGAAGCTTTCTTT
TRBJ1-1 TRBV10-2 TRBD1 . CASSQRGDRQNTEAFF TGCGCCAGCAGTCAGAGAGGGGACAGACAGAACACTGAAGCTTTCTTT
TRBJ1-2 TRBV27 . once CASSLSTASGANYGYTF TGTGCCAGCAGTTTATCTACGGCCTCAGGGGCTAACTATGGCTACACCTTC
TRBJ2-1 TRBV7-9 TRBD2 . CASSPSGSLYNEQFF TGTGCCAGCAGCCCCAGCGGGAGCCTCTACAATGAGCAGTTCTTC
TRBJ1-2 TRBV28 TRBD1 once CASSLPVGRGLYGYTF TGTGCCAGCAGTTTACCGGTGGGCAGGGGGCTGTATGGCTACACCTTC
TRBJ1-1 TRBV19 . . CASSGGGEAEAFF TGTGCCAGTAGTGGAGGGGGGGAGGCTGAAGCTTTCTTT
TRBJ1-1 TRBV6-5 . . CASSPQTLNTEAFF TGTGCCAGCAGCCCGCAGACTTTGAACACTGAAGCTTTCTTT
TRBJ2-5 TRBV25-1 . . CASSEQMETQYF TGTGCCAGCAGTGAACAAATGGAGACCCAGTACTTC
TRBJ2-1 TRBV15 . . CATRDGYNEQFF TGTGCCACCCGAGACGGGTACAATGAGCAGTTCTTC
TRBJ2-3 TRBV4-1 TRBD1 . CASSPTGGGTDTQYF TGCGCCAGCAGCCCTACAGGGGGCGGGACAGATACGCAGTATTTT
TRBJ1-5 TRBV11-3 TRBD1 once CASSLDQDRGQNQPQHF TGTGCCAGCAGCTTAGATCAGGACAGGGGGCAGAATCAGCCCCAGCATTTT
TRBJ1-2 TRBV27 TRBD1 once CASSPGQGLGYGYTF TGTGCCAGCAGTCCGGGACAGGGGCTTGGCTATGGCTACACCTTC
TRBJ2-2 TRBV7-9 TRBD2 few CASSLAGLAGELFF TGTGCCAGCAGCTTAGCGGGACTAGCCGGGGAGCTGTTTTTT
TRBJ1-1 TRBV19 . . CASSLWANTEAFF TGTGCCAGTAGTCTTTGGGCGAACACTGAAGCTTTCTTT
TRBJ2-7 TRBV14 TRBD2 . CASSPVLTSGRGEQYF TGTGCCAGCAGCCCCGTGCTGACTAGCGGGAGAGGCGAGCAGTACTTC
TRBJ2-1 TRBV9 . once CASSVDSNNEQFF TGTGCCAGCAGCGTGGACTCCAACAATGAGCAGTTCTTC
TRBJ2-3 TRBV29-1 TRBD1 . CSVEGGTGLGDTQYF TGCAGCGTTGAGGGCGGGACAGGCCTCGGAGATACGCAGTATTTT